These 31 T cell receptor beta chains share one sample of origin, sequenced in a study of blood T cell repertoires in COVID-19. TCRdb's copy holds only in-frame clones and misses some; the assay was immunoSEQ multiplex PCR. The data hold about 300,000 clones, with 89% observed a single time. The sample taken for sequencing was peripheral blood. The receptors were gathered from a man aged 18-30 years who had recovered from COVID-19.

The genes are TRBV19 and TRBJ1-6; D remains ambiguous. The CDR3 is 13 residues long. V lost 5 bases to trimming and J lost 10 bases, with 12 bases between them. Germline CDR1 and CDR2: LNHDA and SQIVND (reference sequence). As DNA, the CDR3 is TGTGCCAGTAGTGCCCCCGGGAACTCACCCCTCCACTTT. Translation: CASSAPGNSPLHF.

The chain uses TRBV2 and TRBJ2-7, with TRBD2 as a possible D gene (6 bases). Germline V gene lookup returns CDR1 SNHLY and CDR2 FYNNEI. Trimming removed 6 bases from V and 7 bases from J, with 19 bases in between. The CDR3 runs to 14 residues. CDR3 loop: CASRGSGTLREQYF. The DNA for the CDR3 is TGTGCCAGCAGGGGTAGCGGAACCCTACGAGAGCAGTACTTC.

The CDR3 protein is CASSTTGNTEAFF. As DNA, the CDR3 is TGTGCCAGCAGTACCACAGGTAACACTGAAGCTTTCTTT. J is TRBJ1-1 and V is TRBV6-5; D might be TRBD1 (5 bases). The CDR3 extends over 13 amino acids. Trimming shortened V by 5 bases and J by 2 bases, and 9 bases separated the two germline ends. Germline CDR1 and CDR2: MNHEY and SVGAGI.

This chain joins TRBV7-3 and TRBJ2-3, with 9 bases lining up with TRBD2. Germline V CDR1 and CDR2: SGHTA, FQGTGA. V gave up 6 bases and J gave up 1 base; unmatched junction bases: 8. CDR3 size: 16 residues. The CDR3: CASSRAGGTGTDTQYF. For the CDR3, the DNA is TGTGCCAGCAGTCGGGCGGGGGGGACTGGCACAGATACGCAGTATTTT.

The chain employs TRBV27 and TRBJ2-7; 8 bases are shared with TRBD1. This CDR3 spans 14 amino acids. Per germline, CDR1 MNHEY and CDR2 SMNVEV (reference sequence). V shed 5 bases and J 3 bases; nucleotides not matched to a gene: 6. CDR3 sequence (DNA): TGTGCCAGCAGTCTGGGGACAGGCCACTACGAGCAGTACTTC. As protein: CASSLGTGHYEQYF.

The DNA of the CDR3 is TGTGCCAGCAGCGTAGCGGGACAGGGCTTCGACGGCCTCGCGAACACTGAAGCTTTCTTT. This translates into CASSVAGQGFDGLANTEAFF. The V call is TRBV9, the J call TRBJ1-1, with TRBD1 identical over 9 bases. This CDR3 is built from 20 residues. After removal of 0 bases from V and 1 base from J, the junction contained 16 bases not matched to a gene. CDR1 is SGDLS, CDR2 YYNGEE, per germline.

The chain uses TRBV21-1 and TRBJ1-5. TRBV21-1 is a recognized pseudogene. The CDR3 has 19 amino acids. The CDR3 loop is CASSAQRTSGVLSNQPQHF. As DNA, the CDR3 is TGTGCCAGCAGCGCCCAGCGGACCTCGGGAGTACTTAGCAATCAGCCCCAGCATTTT.

V and J are TRBV15 and TRBJ2-2; 8 bases line up with TRBD1. Germline CDR1 is LNHNV and CDR2 is YYDKDF (reference sequence). Unmatched junction bases numbered 8, after V lost 1 base and J lost 1 base. There are 18 residues in the CDR3. CDR3 nucleotides: TGTGCCACCAGCAGAGCTATTGCCGGGACAGGGAACACCGGGGAGCTGTTTTTT. Its protein product is CATSRAIAGTGNTGELFF.

The chain combines TRBV6-2 or TRBV6-3 with TRBJ1-5, with 8 bases identical to TRBD1. Germline CDR1 and CDR2: MNHEY and SVGEGT. V lost 6 bases and J lost 7; bases outside the gene matches: 8. This CDR3 is built from 14 residues. In DNA form, the CDR3 reads TGTGCCAGCAGCCCAGGACAGGGCTGGCAGCCCCAGCATTTT. Translating gives CASSPGQGWQPQHF.

This clone turned up a few times. The CDR3 nucleotides are TGTGCTAGTGGTTTGTTTCAGGAGAACACCGGGGAGCTGTTTTTT. Its translation is CASGLFQENTGELFF. This chain uses TRBV12-5 with TRBJ2-2; no clear D. The germline V and J ends were trimmed by 2 bases and 1 base, with 8 bases remaining between them. CDR3 length: 15 residues. The germline V gene has CDR1 LGHNT and CDR2 FRNRAP.

This chain joins TRBV30 and TRBJ1-2, with D perhaps TRBD1 (6 bases). The CDR3 length is 19 residues. V was cut by 1 base and J by 4 bases, with 28 bases left in between. Germline V gene sequence: CDR1 GTSNPN, CDR2 SVGIG (reference sequence). CDR3 residues: CAWSGYRGGRLQTFYGYTF. For the CDR3, the DNA is TGTGCCTGGAGTGGCTATCGGGGGGGCCGCCTCCAAACCTTCTATGGCTACACCTTC.

This chain connects TRBV14 to TRBJ2-1; weak D call: TRBD2 (5 bases). The V end lost 1 base, the J end lost 10 bases, and 26 bases lay between the germline ends. The CDR3 contains 18 residues. The germline V gene encodes CDR1 SGHDN and CDR2 FVKESK. CDR3 bases: TGTGCCAGCAGCCAAGCCGAAGTATTCTATGAGCGGCGTAACGAGCAGTTCTTC. Translating gives CASSQAEVFYERRNEQFF.

The V and J genes are TRBV15 and TRBJ2-6; 7 bases are a match to TRBD2. The germline CDR1 and CDR2 sequences are LNHNV and YYDKDF (reference sequence). V was clipped by 4 bases and J by 3 bases; unmatched bases: 12. This CDR3 spans 18 amino acids. The CDR3 DNA is TGTGCCACCAGCAAGACCCTATACAGCGGGGTTGGGGCCAACGTCCTGACTTTC. This sequence encodes CATSKTLYSGVGANVLTF.

The rearrangement links TRBV7-2 to TRBJ2-1; the match to TRBD2 covers 10 bases. V shed 0 bases, J shed 1 base, and the junction held 6 bases outside the gene matches. This CDR3 region has 18 residues. The germline V gene has CDR1 SGHTA and CDR2 FQGNSA. Written as DNA, the CDR3 is TGTGCCAGCAGCTTAGCGAGTGCTAGCGGGGGATCCTACAATGAGCAGTTCTTC. Amino acid sequence: CASSLASASGGSYNEQFF.

The chain employs TRBV6-5 and TRBJ2-1; 11 bases line up with TRBD2. The CDR3 runs to 14 residues. V was pared by 9 bases and J by 6 bases, with 7 bases of the junction left unmatched. Germline V CDR1 and CDR2: MNHEY, SVGAGI. The CDR3 nucleotides are TGTGCCAGTACATTAGCGGGAGGGGGCAATGAGCAGTTCTTC. This sequence encodes CASTLAGGGNEQFF.

The V and J genes are TRBV19 and TRBJ1-1; a possible D gene is TRBD1 (5 bases). CDR1 and CDR2 from the germline V gene are LNHDA and SQIVND (reference sequence). This CDR3 region has 14 residues. Deletions cut 3 bases from V and 3 bases from J, with 11 bases between. The CDR3 is CASSMAGSDTEAFF. The CDR3 DNA is TGTGCCAGTAGTATGGCAGGGTCTGACACTGAAGCTTTCTTT.

The J gene is TRBJ1-2, the V gene TRBV5-1, with D uncertain. Germline-derived CDR1 and CDR2 are SGHRS and YFSETQ. Deletions cut 0 bases from V and 6 bases from J, with 9 bases between. This CDR3 comprises 13 residues. The CDR3 region is CASSLASGDGYTF. CDR3 in DNA: TGCGCCAGCAGCTTGGCTTCCGGGGATGGCTACACCTTC.

In its sample, this clone was seen a few times. V and J are TRBV4-1 and TRBJ1-5; 9 bases match TRBD1. Germline CDR1 MGHRA, CDR2 YSYEKL. J was trimmed by 4 bases and V by 4 bases; bases with no gene match: 5. CDR3 length: 15 residues. The CDR3 sequence is CASSLVDRGNQPQHF. CDR3 nucleotide sequence: TGCGCCAGCAGCCTAGTAGACAGGGGGAATCAGCCCCAGCATTTT.

The chain carries TRBV11-2 and TRBJ2-1; maybe TRBD1 (6 bases). This CDR3 spans 14 amino acids. Looked up from germline, CDR1 is SGHAT and CDR2 is FQNNGV. V dropped 4 bases and J dropped 10 bases, with 17 bases sitting between them. The CDR3 loop reads CASSSSSGQNEQFF. In DNA, the CDR3 is TGTGCCAGCAGCTCCAGTTCAGGACAGAACGAGCAGTTCTTC.

This chain links TRBV6-5 with TRBJ2-7; 11 bases match TRBD1. With V trimmed by 0 bases and J by 4 bases, 5 bases remained unmatched. The germline gives CDR1 MNHEY, CDR2 SVGAGI. The CDR3 runs to 16 residues. CDR3 residues: CASSYSRTGGDYEQYF. The CDR3 coding sequence is TGTGCCAGCAGTTACTCGCGGACAGGGGGCGATTACGAGCAGTACTTC.

The rearrangement uses TRBV29-1 and TRBJ2-1; 8 nucleotides agree with TRBD2. The CDR3 extends over 13 amino acids. CDR1 is SQVTM, CDR2 ANQGSEA, per germline. V was pared by 3 bases and J by 8 bases, with 6 bases of the junction left unmatched. The CDR3 nucleotides are TGCAGCGTTGATCCCGGGAGGGCCGATGAGCAGTTCTTC. It translates to CSVDPGRADEQFF.

Written as DNA, the CDR3 is TGTGCCAGCAGCCAAGAATCAGGCTTAGGCTACACCTTC. It translates to CASSQESGLGYTF. The V call is TRBV4-2, the J call TRBJ1-2; D not resolved. Looked up from germline, CDR1 is LGHNA and CDR2 is YNFKEQ. The CDR3 has 13 residues. The ends were cut back, 0 bases at V and 8 bases at J, with 10 bases in the middle.

The chain joins TRBV5-1 to TRBJ2-3; D remains unclear. This CDR3 spans 14 amino acids. Germline V gene data show CDR1 as SGHRS and CDR2 as YFSETQ. Trimming removed 1 base at V and 2 bases at J, with 8 bases between. CDR3 region: CASSLWAHTDTQYF. The CDR3 DNA follows: TGCGCCAGCAGCTTGTGGGCTCACACAGATACGCAGTATTTT.

The V gene is TRBV7-2, the J gene TRBJ1-1; D remains ambiguous. The CDR3 totals 13 residues. Trimming pared 5 bases from V and 0 bases from J, leaving 7 bases between. Germline V lookup: CDR1 SGHTA, CDR2 FQGNSA. Here the CDR3 reads CASSRALNTEAFF. The CDR3 DNA sequence: TGTGCCAGCAGCCGCGCTTTGAACACTGAAGCTTTCTTT.

In the case of this clone: This sample also contains other DNA sequences that code for the same CDR3. The chain links TRBV9 to TRBJ2-3; no clear D. Trimming shortened V by 2 bases and J by 5 bases, and 9 bases separated the two germline ends. The CDR3 runs to 13 residues. CDR1 and CDR2 from the germline V gene are SGDLS and YYNGEE. Here the CDR3 DNA reads TGTGCCAGCAGCGTTCAAGGCGGAGATACGCAGTATTTT. This sequence encodes CASSVQGGDTQYF.

The rearrangement links TRBV15 to TRBJ2-7; D ambiguous. V was clipped by 1 base and J by 1 base, with 2 bases between them. This CDR3 is built from 12 residues. In germline, CDR1 is LNHNV, CDR2 YYDKDF (reference sequence). In DNA form, the CDR3 reads TGTGCCACCAGCAGAGTATCCTACGAGCAGTACTTC. Translating it yields CATSRVSYEQYF.

This clone was seen a handful of times. The rearrangement uses TRBV4-1 and TRBJ1-1; 7 bases are shared with TRBD1. The CDR3 covers 16 residues. CDR1 is MGHRA and CDR2 is YSYEKL in the germline V gene. The V and J ends lost 0 bases and 2 bases, in that order; junction bases with no gene match: 6. CDR3 sequence: CASSQDVGTANTEAFF. CDR3 DNA sequence: TGCGCCAGCAGCCAAGATGTAGGGACAGCTAACACTGAAGCTTTCTTT.

In this sample, this clone turned up once. This chain joins TRBV4-1 and TRBJ2-1, with a possible D match to TRBD2 (6 bases). The CDR3 sequence is 15 residues long. Trimming took 2 bases from V and 4 from J, leaving 12 bases between them. Germline V CDR1 and CDR2: MGHRA, YSYEKL. The CDR3 loop reads CASSQSSSVYNEQFF. CDR3 DNA sequence: TGCGCCAGCAGCCAATCGTCTAGCGTATACAATGAGCAGTTCTTC.

V usage is TRBV4-1 and J usage is TRBJ2-1; 13 bases line up with TRBD2. In germline, CDR1 is MGHRA, CDR2 YSYEKL. The CDR3 has 17 residues. The J segment lost 7 bases and the V segment lost 4 bases, leaving 10 bases of the junction unmatched. CDR3 amino acids: CASSPTTSGGRMNEQFF. The DNA of the CDR3 is TGCGCCAGCAGCCCCACGACTAGCGGGGGGAGAATGAATGAGCAGTTCTTC.

V usage is TRBV18 and J usage is TRBJ1-5; D is uncertain. The ends were cut back, 4 bases at V and 6 bases at J, with 19 bases in the middle. The CDR3 contains 16 residues. Germline V gene lookup returns CDR1 KGHSH and CDR2 LQKENI. The CDR3 reads CASSQSGLEAGQPQHF. CDR3 in DNA: TGTGCCAGCTCACAGTCGGGTTTGGAGGCAGGTCAGCCCCAGCATTTT. The full variable domain, completed using reference TRBV18 and TRBJ1-5, is NAGVMQNPRHLVRRRGQEARLRCSPMKGHSHVYWYRQLPEEGLKFMVYLQKENIIDESGMPKERFSAEFPKEGPSILRIQQVVRGDSAAYFCASSQSGLEAGQPQHFGDGTRLSIL.

V usage is TRBV7-3 and J usage is TRBJ2-2; 10 bases map to TRBD1. Germline assignment: CDR1 SGHTA and CDR2 FQGTGA. The CDR3 covers 15 residues. The junction had 6 bases not matched to a gene; V was cut back by 5 bases and J by 6 bases. The CDR3 DNA follows: TGTGCCAGCAGCCGGGGACAGGGGATTGCCGGGGAGCTGTTTTTT. Protein product: CASSRGQGIAGELFF. Together with reference TRBV7-3 and TRBJ2-2, the CDR3 gives the full variable domain: GAGVSQTPSNKVTEKGKYVELRCDPISGHTALYWYRQSLGQGPEFLIYFQGTGAADDSGLPNDRFFAVRPEGSVSTLKIQRTERGDSAVYLCASSRGQGIAGELFFGEGSRLTVL.